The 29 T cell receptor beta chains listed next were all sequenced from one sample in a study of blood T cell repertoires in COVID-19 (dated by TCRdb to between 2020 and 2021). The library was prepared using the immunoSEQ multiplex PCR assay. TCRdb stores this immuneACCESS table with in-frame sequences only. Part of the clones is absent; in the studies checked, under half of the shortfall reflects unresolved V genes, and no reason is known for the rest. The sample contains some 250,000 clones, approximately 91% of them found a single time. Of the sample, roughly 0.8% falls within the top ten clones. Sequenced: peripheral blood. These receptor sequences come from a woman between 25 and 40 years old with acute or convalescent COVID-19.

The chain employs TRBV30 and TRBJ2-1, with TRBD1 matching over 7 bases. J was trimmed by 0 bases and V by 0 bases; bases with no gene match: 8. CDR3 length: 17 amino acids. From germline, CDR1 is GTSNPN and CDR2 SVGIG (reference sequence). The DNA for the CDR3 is TGTGCCTGGAGTGTACGAGACAGGGCGAGCTCCTACAATGAGCAGTTCTTC. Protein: CAWSVRDRASSYNEQFF.

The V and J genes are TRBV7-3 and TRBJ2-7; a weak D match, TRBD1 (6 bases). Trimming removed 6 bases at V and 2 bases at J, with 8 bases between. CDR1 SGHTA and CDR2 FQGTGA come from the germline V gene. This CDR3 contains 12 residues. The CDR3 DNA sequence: TGTGCCAGCAGTTACAGGGCCTACGAGCAGTACTTC. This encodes CASSYRAYEQYF.

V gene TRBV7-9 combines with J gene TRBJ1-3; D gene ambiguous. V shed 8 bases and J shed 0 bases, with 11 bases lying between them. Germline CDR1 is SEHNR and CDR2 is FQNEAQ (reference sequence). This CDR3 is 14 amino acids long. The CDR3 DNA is TGTGCCAGCCTCGATAGCAACTCTGGAAACACCATATATTTT. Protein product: CASLDSNSGNTIYF.

The CDR3 sequence: CASSFTRSDEQFF. The CDR3 DNA is TGTGCCAGCAGTTTTACTCGAAGCGATGAGCAGTTCTTC. The chain links TRBV6-6 to TRBJ2-1; D remains ambiguous. This CDR3 spans 13 amino acids. V lost 4 bases and J 8 bases, leaving 12 bases between the germline ends. CDR1 and CDR2 (germline): MNHNY, SVGAGI (reference sequence).

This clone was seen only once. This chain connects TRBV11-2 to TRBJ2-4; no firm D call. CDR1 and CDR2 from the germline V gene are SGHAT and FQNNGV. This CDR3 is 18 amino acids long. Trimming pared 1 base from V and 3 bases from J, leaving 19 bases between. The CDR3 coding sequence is TGTGCCAGCAGCTTAGCAGTTGGCCCAGAGGTAGGCAAAAACATTCAGTACTTC. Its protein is CASSLAVGPEVGKNIQYF.

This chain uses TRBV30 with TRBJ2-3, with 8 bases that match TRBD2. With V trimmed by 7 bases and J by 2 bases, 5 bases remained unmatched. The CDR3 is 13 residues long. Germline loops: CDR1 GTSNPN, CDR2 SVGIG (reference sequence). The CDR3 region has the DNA TGTGCCTTTCATAGCGGGGCCACAGATACGCAGTATTTT. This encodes CAFHSGATDTQYF.

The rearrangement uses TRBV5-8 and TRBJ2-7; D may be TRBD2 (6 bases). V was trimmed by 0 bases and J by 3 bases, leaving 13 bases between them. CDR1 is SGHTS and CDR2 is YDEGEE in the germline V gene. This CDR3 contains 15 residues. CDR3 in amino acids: CASSLAPRRGYEQYF. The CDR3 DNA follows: TGTGCCAGCAGCTTGGCCCCGAGGCGGGGCTACGAGCAGTACTTC.

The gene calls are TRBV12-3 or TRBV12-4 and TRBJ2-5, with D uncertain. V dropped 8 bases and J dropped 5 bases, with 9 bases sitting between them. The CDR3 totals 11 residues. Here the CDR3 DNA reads TGTGCCAGCGCACTACGGGAGACCCAGTACTTC. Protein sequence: CASALRETQYF.

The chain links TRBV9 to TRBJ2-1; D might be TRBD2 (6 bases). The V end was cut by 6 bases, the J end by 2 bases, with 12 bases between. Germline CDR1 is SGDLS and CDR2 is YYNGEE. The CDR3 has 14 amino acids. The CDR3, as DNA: TGTGCCAGCATTTGGGCTAGCGCCTACAATGAGCAGTTCTTC. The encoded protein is CASIWASAYNEQFF. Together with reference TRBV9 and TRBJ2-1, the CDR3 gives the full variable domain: DSGVTQTPKHLITATGQRVTLRCSPRSGDLSVYWYQQSLDQGLQFLIQYYNGEERAKGNILERFSAQQFPDLHSELNLSSLELGDSALYFCASIWASAYNEQFFGPGTRLTVL.

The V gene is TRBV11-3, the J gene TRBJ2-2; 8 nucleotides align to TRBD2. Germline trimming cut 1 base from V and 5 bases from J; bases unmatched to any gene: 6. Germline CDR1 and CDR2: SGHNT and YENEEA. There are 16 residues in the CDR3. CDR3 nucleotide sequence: TGTGCCAGCAGCTTAGCATTAGCGGGGTGGACCGGGGAGCTGTTTTTT. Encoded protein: CASSLALAGWTGELFF.

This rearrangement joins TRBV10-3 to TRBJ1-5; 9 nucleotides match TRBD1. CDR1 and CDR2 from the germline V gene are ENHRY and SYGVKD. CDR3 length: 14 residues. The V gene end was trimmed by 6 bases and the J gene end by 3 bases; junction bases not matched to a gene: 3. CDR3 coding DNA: TGTGCCATCAGCCGACAGGGGGTCAATCAGCCCCAGCATTTT. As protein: CAISRQGVNQPQHF.

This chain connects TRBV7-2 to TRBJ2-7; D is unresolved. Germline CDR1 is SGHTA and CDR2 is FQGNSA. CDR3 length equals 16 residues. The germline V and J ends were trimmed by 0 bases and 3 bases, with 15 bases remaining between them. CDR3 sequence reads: CASSLAPLETVYEQYF. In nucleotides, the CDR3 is TGTGCCAGCAGCTTAGCGCCCCTAGAGACTGTCTACGAGCAGTACTTC.

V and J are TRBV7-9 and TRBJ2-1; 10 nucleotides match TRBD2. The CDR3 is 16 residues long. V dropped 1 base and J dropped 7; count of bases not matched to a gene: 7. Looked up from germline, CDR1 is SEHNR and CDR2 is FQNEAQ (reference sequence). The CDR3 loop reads CASSLVLAGFDNEQFF. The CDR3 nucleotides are TGTGCCAGCAGCTTAGTACTAGCGGGATTCGATAATGAGCAGTTCTTC.

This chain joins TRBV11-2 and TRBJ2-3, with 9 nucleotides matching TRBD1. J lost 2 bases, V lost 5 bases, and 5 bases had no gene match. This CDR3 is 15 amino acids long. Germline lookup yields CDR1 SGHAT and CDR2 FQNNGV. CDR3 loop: CASSLGQGNTDTQYF. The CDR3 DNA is TGTGCCAGCAGCCTCGGACAGGGGAACACAGATACGCAGTATTTT. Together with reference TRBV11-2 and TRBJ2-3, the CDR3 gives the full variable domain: EAGVAQSPRYKIIEKRQSVAFWCNPISGHATLYWYQQILGQGPKLLIQFQNNGVVDDSQLPKDRFSAERLKGVDSTLKIQPAKLEDSAVYLCASSLGQGNTDTQYFGPGTRLTVL.

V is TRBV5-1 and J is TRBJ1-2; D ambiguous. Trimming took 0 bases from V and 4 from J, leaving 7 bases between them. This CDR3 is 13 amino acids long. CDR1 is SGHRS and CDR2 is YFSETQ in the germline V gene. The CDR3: CASSLEGVYGYTF. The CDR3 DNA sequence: TGCGCCAGCAGCTTGGAGGGAGTCTATGGCTACACCTTC.

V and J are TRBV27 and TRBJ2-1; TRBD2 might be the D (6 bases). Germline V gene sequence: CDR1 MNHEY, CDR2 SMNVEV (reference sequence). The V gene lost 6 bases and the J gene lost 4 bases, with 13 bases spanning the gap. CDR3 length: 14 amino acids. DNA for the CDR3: TGTGCCAGCAGAAACGGGGGATCTTACAATGAGCAGTTCTTC. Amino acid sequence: CASRNGGSYNEQFF.

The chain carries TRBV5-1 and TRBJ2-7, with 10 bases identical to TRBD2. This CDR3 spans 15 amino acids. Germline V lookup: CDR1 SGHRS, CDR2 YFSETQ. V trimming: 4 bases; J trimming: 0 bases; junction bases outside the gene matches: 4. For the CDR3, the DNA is TGCGCCAGCAGCATCGGACTAGCGGTCTCCTACGAGCAGTACTTC. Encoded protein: CASSIGLAVSYEQYF.

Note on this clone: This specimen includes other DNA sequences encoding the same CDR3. The CDR3 DNA reads TGTGCCAGTAGTACCTACTACAATGAGCAGTTCTTC. It encodes CASSTYYNEQFF. The chain carries TRBV19 and TRBJ2-1, with D unresolved. Trimming stripped 4 bases from V and 3 bases from J, with 4 bases between. The CDR3 loop spans 12 amino acids. CDR1 and CDR2 (germline): LNHDA, SQIVND (reference sequence).

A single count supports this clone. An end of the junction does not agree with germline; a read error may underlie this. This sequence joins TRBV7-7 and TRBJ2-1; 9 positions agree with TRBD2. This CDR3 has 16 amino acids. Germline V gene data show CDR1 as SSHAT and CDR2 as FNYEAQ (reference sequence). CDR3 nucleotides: TGTGCTAGCAGCTTAGCGCCGGGACTAGCTATGGGTGAGCAGTTCTTC. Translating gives CASSLAPGLAMGEQFF.

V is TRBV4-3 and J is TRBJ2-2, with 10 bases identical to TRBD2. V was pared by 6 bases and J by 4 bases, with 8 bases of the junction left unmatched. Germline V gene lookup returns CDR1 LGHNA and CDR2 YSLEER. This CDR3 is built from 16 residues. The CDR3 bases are TGCGCCAGCAGGAACGGACTAGCGGACCCCACCGGGGAGCTGTTTTTT. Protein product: CASRNGLADPTGELFF.

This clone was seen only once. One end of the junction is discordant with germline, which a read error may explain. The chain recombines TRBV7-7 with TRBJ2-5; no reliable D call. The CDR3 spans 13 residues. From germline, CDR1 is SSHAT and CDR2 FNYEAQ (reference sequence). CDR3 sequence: CASSLRVLETQYF. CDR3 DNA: TGTGCTAGCAGCTTACGAGTCTTAGAGACCCAGTACTTC.

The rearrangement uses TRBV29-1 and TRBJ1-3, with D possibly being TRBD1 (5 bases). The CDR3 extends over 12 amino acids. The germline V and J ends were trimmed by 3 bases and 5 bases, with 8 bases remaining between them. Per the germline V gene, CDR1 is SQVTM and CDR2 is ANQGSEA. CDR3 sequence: CSVDRDRNTIYF. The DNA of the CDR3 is TGCAGCGTTGACAGGGATCGAAACACCATATATTTT.

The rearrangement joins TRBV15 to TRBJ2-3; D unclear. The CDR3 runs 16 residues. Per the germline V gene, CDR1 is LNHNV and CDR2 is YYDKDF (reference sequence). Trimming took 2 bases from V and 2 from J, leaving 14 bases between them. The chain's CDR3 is CATSRSGSLYTDTQYF. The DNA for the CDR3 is TGTGCCACCAGCAGATCCGGGTCGCTGTACACAGATACGCAGTATTTT.

CDR3 sequence reads: CASSTGTVGNTIYF. The CDR3 DNA sequence: TGTGCCAGCAGCACCGGGACAGTAGGAAACACCATATATTTT. The rearrangement uses TRBV21-1 and TRBJ1-3; the D segment call TRBD1 is taken from the table without a DNA check. TRBV21-1 is assigned pseudogene status. The CDR3 is made up of 14 amino acids.

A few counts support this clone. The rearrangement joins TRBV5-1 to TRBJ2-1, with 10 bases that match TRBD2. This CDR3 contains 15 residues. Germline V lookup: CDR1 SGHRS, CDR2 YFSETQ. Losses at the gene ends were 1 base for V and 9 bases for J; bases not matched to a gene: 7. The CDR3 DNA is TGCGCCAGCAGCTTGACCCTAGCGGGAGCTGTTGAGCAGTTCTTC. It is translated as CASSLTLAGAVEQFF. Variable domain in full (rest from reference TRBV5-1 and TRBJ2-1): KAGVTQTPRYLIKTRGQQVTLSCSPISGHRSVSWYQQTPGQGLQFLFEYFSETQRNKGNFPGRFSGRQFSNSRSEMNVSTLELGDSALYLCASSLTLAGAVEQFFGPGTRLTVL.

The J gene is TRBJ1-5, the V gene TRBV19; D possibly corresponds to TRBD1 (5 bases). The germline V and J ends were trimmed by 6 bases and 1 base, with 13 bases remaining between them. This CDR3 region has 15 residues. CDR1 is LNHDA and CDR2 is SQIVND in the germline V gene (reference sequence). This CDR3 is CASSLEGVSNQPQHF. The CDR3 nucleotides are TGTGCCAGTAGCCTAGAAGGGGTCAGCAATCAGCCCCAGCATTTT.

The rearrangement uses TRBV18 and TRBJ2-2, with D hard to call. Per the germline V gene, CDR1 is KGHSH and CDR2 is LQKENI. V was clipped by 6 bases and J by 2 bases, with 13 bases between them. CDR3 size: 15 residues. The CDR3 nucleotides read TGTGCCAGCTCCCCCTTAGACATTAACACCGGGGAGCTGTTTTTT. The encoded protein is CASSPLDINTGELFF.

The CDR3 reads CASTIYDRAYTGELFF. For the CDR3, the DNA is TGTGCCAGCACCATATATGACAGGGCCTACACCGGGGAGCTGTTTTTT. The rearrangement joins TRBV27 to TRBJ2-2; 7 bases agree with TRBD1. Losses at the gene ends were 7 bases for V and 3 bases for J; bases not matched to a gene: 11. This CDR3 region has 16 residues. Per the germline V gene, CDR1 is MNHEY and CDR2 is SMNVEV (reference sequence).

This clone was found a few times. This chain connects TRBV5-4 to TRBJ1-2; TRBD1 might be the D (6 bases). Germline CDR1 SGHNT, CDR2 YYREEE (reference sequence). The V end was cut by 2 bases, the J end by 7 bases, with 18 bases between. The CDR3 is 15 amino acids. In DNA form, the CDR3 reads TGTGCCAGCAGCTTTTCACGGGGGGCAGATCGTGGCTACACCTTC. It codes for CASSFSRGADRGYTF.